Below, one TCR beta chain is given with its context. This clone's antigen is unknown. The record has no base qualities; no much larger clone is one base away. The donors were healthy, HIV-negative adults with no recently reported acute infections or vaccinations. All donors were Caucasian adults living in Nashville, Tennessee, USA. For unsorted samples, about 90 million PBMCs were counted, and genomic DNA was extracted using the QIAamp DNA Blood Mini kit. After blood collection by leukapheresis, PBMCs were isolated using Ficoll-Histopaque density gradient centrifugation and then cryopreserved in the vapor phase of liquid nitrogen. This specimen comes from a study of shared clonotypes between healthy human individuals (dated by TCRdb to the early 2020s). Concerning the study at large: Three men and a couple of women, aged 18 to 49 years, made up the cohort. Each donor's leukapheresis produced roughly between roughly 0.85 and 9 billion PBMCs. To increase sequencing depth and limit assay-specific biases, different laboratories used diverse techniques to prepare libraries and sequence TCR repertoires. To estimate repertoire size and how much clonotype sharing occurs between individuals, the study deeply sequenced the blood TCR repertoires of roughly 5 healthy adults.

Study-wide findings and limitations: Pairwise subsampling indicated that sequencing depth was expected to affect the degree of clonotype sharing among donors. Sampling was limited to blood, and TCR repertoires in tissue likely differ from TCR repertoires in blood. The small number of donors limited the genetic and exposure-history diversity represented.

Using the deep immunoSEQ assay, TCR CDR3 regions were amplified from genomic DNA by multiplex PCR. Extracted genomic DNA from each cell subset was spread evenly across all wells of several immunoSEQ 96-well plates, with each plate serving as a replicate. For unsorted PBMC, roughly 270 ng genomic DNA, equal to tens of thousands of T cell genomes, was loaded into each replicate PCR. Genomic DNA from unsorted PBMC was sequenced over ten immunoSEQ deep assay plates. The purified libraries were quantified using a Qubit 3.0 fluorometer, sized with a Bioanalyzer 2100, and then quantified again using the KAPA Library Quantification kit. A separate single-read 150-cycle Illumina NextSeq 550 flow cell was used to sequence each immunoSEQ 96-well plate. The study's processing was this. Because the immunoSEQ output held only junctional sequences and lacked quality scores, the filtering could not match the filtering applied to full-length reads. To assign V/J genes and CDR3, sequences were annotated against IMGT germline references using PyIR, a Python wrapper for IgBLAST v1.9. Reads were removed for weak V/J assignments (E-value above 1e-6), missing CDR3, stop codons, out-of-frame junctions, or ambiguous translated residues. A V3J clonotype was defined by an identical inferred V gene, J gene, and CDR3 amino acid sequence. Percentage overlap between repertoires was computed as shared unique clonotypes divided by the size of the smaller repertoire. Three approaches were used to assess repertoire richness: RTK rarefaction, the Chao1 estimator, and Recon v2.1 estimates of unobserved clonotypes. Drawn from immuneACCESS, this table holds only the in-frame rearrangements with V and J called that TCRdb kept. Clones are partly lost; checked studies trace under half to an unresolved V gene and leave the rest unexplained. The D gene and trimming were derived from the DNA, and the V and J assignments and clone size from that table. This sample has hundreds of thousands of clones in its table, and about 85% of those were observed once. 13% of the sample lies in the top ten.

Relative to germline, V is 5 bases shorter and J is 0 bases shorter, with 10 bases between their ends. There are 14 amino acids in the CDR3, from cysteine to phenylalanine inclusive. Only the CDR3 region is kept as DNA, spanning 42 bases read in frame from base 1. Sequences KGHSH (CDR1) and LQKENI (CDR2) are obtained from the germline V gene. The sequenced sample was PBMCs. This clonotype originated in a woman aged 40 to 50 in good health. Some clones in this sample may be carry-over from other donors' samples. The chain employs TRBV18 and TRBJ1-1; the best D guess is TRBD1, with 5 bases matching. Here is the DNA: TGTGCCAGCTCAATGGAGGGGATGAACACTGAAGCTTTCTTT. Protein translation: CASSMEGMNTEAFF. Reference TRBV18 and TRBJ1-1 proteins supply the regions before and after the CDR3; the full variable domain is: NAGVMQNPRHLVRRRGQEARLRCSPMKGHSHVYWYRQLPEEGLKFMVYLQKENIIDESGMPKERFSAEFPKEGPSILRIQQVVRGDSAAYFCASSMEGMNTEAFFGQGTRLTVV.